The TCR beta chain described here comes from a study of blood T cell repertoires in COVID-19 (dated by TCRdb to 2020 to 2021). Study-level background: Collaborator samples came from the United States, Italy and Spain and covered acute and convalescent phases of COVID-19. The prospective study material was composed of cDNA or gDNA derived from T cells, B-cell-depleted T cells, or PBMCs. Deeply sampled blood TCRbeta repertoires from subjects exposed to, actively infected with, or recovered from COVID-19 were included in the dataset. The repertoires were released in a freely available public database meant as a resource for research on the immune response to SARS-CoV-2. Samples came from the ongoing ImmuneRACE study (first 160 participants) plus 1,254 subjects from 6 global collaborators. Nearly every sample came with metadata listing a de-identified subject ID, COVID-19 status, age in years and sex. Where available, HLA class I and class II types were obtained from metadata supplied by the sample provider rather than from assay-based typing.

Beyond this particular receptor, the publication reports: The amount of clinical and demographic metadata varied by source and participant and was provided uncurated.

The germline V gene specifies MGHRA as CDR1 and YSYEKL as CDR2. The CDR3, from cysteine to phenylalanine, totals 15 residues. Only the CDR3 portion is preserved as DNA: 45 bases, with reading frame beginning at the first base. Trimmed from V: 8 bases; trimmed from J: 1 base; junction bases lacking a gene match: 10. The immunoSEQ Assay, a bias-controlled multiplex PCR, was used to amplify TCRbeta CDR3 regions from genomic DNA. On the study's bioinformatics: The number of nucleated cells in each sample was estimated by amplification of reference gene primers within the assay. To quantify the absolute abundance of each unique TCRbeta CDR3 rearrangement, sequence reads were collapsed and filtered. Productive Simpson clonality was computed per sample as the square root of Simpson's diversity index over productive rearrangements. TCRdb provides this immuneACCESS table in a form limited to in-frame rearrangements. Some clones are lacking; in checked studies, under half of them reflect an unresolved V gene, and why the rest are absent is not known. V, J and clone size are taken as reported in that table, and D and trimming were inferred from the DNA itself. The sample table records about 75,000 clones; 90% of these occur just once. Together, the top ten hold approximately 2.5% of the sample.

On this clone: This clone's antigen is unknown. Base qualities are not recorded, but no much larger clone differs from it by a single base.

Each collaborating institution followed its own protocols to collect whole blood in K2EDTA tubes. Collaborator samples were shipped for TCRbeta analysis as frozen whole blood, isolated PBMCs, or DNA extracted from either sample type. Sequenced: peripheral blood. The receptor chain draws on TRBV4-1 and TRBJ1-2; the junction holds 7 bases that match TRBD1. The TCR originated in a human donor in a cohort sampled during active COVID-19. This receptor has the CDR3 CASGGTAQINYGYTF. DNA sequence: TGCGCCAGCGGAGGGACAGCTCAGATTAACTATGGCTACACCTTC.